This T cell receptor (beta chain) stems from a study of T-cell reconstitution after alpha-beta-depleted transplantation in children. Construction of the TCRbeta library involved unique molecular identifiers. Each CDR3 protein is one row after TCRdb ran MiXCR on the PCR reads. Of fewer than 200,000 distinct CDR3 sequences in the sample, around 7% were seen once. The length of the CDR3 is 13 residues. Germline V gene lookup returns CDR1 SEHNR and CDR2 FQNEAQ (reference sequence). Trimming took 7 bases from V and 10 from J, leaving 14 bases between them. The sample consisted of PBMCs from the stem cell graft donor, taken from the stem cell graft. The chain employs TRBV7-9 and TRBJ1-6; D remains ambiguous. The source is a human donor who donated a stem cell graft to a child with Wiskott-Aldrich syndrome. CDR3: CASTVSGSSPLHF. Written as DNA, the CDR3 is TGTGCCAGCACGGTCTCCGGATCCTCACCCCTCCACTTT. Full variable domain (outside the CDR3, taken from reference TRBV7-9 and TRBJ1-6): DTGVSQNPRHKITKRGQNVTFRCDPISEHNRLYWYRQTLGQGPEFLTYFQNEAQLEKSRLLSDRFSAERPKGSFSTLEIQRTEQGDSAMYLCASTVSGSSPLHFGNGTRLTVT.